The source of this T cell receptor (beta chain) is a study of blood T cell repertoires in COVID-19. Trimming cost V 3 bases and J 0 bases, with 10 bases left between them. There are 16 residues in the CDR3. The germline gives CDR1 KGHDR, CDR2 SFDVKD. Clones were sequenced by immunoSEQ multiplex PCR, and TCRdb holds only the in-frame ones, with some missing. The profile shows around 200,000 clones, roughly 84% of them singletons. The sample taken for sequencing was peripheral blood. The rearrangement uses TRBV24-1 and TRBJ2-2; D is unresolved. The TCR sequence derives from a middle-aged woman with COVID-19, enrolled during active disease. CDR3 residues: CATSDPKHTNTGELFF. Written as DNA, the CDR3 is TGTGCCACCAGTGATCCTAAGCATACGAACACCGGGGAGCTGTTTTTT.